These T cell receptor beta chains were read from a single sample in a study of T-cell memory formation after mild COVID-19. Each CDR3 protein is one row after TCRdb ran MiXCR on the 5' RACE reads. The table has about 560,000 distinct CDR3 sequences, about 20% seen once. The specimen sequenced was PBMCs or a T cell subset sorted from them (not recorded which). The origin of the receptors is an adult woman who had mild COVID-19 (a few samples of this study predate the infection). Cell type and time point are not known. Each CDR3 is given with its conserved first and last residue. A D gene is named only where the DNA matches it firmly. Clone size, where shown, is once, few, many, or a class for clones that have expanded.

D gene: .; J gene: TRBJ2-7; clone size: few; V gene: TRBV6-1; CDR3 protein: CASSVSGTATYEQYF; CDR3 DNA: TGTGCCAGCAGTGTATCCGGGACCGCTACCTACGAGCAGTACTTC
D gene: .; J gene: TRBJ1-2; clone size: few; V gene: TRBV7-9; CDR3 protein: CASSLGFGSYTF; CDR3 DNA: TGTGCCAGCAGCTTAGGATTCGGGTCCTACACCTTC
D gene: TRBD1; J gene: TRBJ2-1; clone size: few; V gene: TRBV9; CDR3 protein: CASSATGANSYNEQFF; CDR3 DNA: TGTGCCAGCAGCGCGACAGGGGCAAACTCCTACAATGAGCAGTTCTTC
D gene: TRBD2; J gene: TRBJ2-7; clone size: few; V gene: TRBV12-3/TRBV12-4; CDR3 protein: CASSLGASGGVYYEQYF; CDR3 DNA: TGTGCCAGCAGTTTAGGCGCTAGCGGGGGCGTATACTACGAGCAGTACTTC
D gene: TRBD2; J gene: TRBJ2-6; clone size: few; V gene: TRBV7-3; CDR3 protein: CASSPRLAVYSGANVLTF; CDR3 DNA: TGTGCCAGCAGCCCCCGACTAGCGGTCTACTCTGGGGCCAACGTCCTGACTTTC
D gene: .; J gene: TRBJ2-1; clone size: .; V gene: TRBV18; CDR3 protein: CASSRSQGGNEQFF; CDR3 DNA: TGTGCCAGCTCAAGGAGCCAGGGCGGCAATGAGCAGTTCTTC
D gene: .; J gene: TRBJ1-2; clone size: .; V gene: TRBV20-1; CDR3 protein: CSGRTLSVLYYGYTF; CDR3 DNA: TGCAGTGGAAGAACCCTCTCCGTCCTATACTATGGCTACACCTTC
D gene: .; J gene: TRBJ1-1; clone size: .; V gene: TRBV7-9; CDR3 protein: CASSPGEGGGTEAFF; CDR3 DNA: TGTGCCAGCAGCCCTGGGGAGGGAGGAGGCACTGAAGCTTTCTTT
D gene: .; J gene: TRBJ2-7; clone size: .; V gene: TRBV6-1; CDR3 protein: CASSEGWGRDEQYF; CDR3 DNA: TGTGCCAGCAGTGAAGGTTGGGGAAGGGACGAGCAGTACTTC
D gene: TRBD2; J gene: TRBJ2-1; clone size: .; V gene: TRBV7-9; CDR3 protein: CASSLAYSGGSYNEQFF; CDR3 DNA: TGTGCCAGCAGCTTAGCGTACTCGGGAGGCTCCTACAATGAGCAGTTCTTC
D gene: .; J gene: TRBJ2-3; clone size: few; V gene: TRBV12-3/TRBV12-4; CDR3 protein: CASSRSEGVYTQYF; CDR3 DNA: TGTGCCAGCAGCCGATCGGAGGGTGTCTATACGCAGTATTTT
D gene: .; J gene: TRBJ2-5; clone size: many; V gene: TRBV7-3; CDR3 protein: CASSPGGRGETQYF; CDR3 DNA: TGCGCCAGCAGTCCCGGGGGGCGCGGCGAGACCCAGTACTTC
D gene: TRBD2; J gene: TRBJ2-3; clone size: few; V gene: TRBV20-1; CDR3 protein: CSNGLASDTQYF; CDR3 DNA: TGCAGTAATGGACTAGCGTCAGATACGCAGTATTTT
D gene: .; J gene: TRBJ1-6; clone size: few; V gene: TRBV12-3/TRBV12-4; CDR3 protein: CASSWALRGGPSNSPLHF; CDR3 DNA: TGTGCCAGCAGTTGGGCCTTGAGGGGAGGCCCCTCGAATTCACCCCTCCACTTT
D gene: .; J gene: TRBJ1-1; clone size: .; V gene: TRBV3-1; CDR3 protein: CASSQQTDQAFF; CDR3 DNA: TGTGCCAGCAGCCAACAGACAGATCAAGCTTTCTTT
D gene: .; J gene: TRBJ2-7; clone size: once; V gene: TRBV20-1; CDR3 protein: CSARDSWEWEQYF; CDR3 DNA: TGCAGTGCTAGAGATAGTTGGGAGTGGGAGCAGTACTTC
D gene: TRBD1; J gene: TRBJ2-7; clone size: .; V gene: TRBV7-9; CDR3 protein: CASSSGTGFHEQYF; CDR3 DNA: TGTGCCAGCAGCTCCGGGACAGGCTTCCACGAGCAGTACTTC
D gene: TRBD1; J gene: TRBJ2-1; clone size: few; V gene: TRBV27; CDR3 protein: CASSFGTGGDEQFF; CDR3 DNA: TGTGCCAGCAGTTTCGGGACAGGGGGCGATGAGCAGTTCTTC
D gene: .; J gene: TRBJ2-6; clone size: .; V gene: TRBV3-1; CDR3 protein: CASSQGGTVLTGANVLTF; CDR3 DNA: TGTGCCAGCAGCCAAGGTGGAACAGTTTTAACTGGGGCCAACGTCCTGACTTTC
D gene: .; J gene: TRBJ2-1; clone size: few; V gene: TRBV10-3; CDR3 protein: CAISEPGAREQFF; CDR3 DNA: TGTGCCATCAGCGAACCAGGGGCGCGTGAGCAGTTCTTC
D gene: .; J gene: TRBJ1-1; clone size: .; V gene: TRBV14; CDR3 protein: CASSHTPSPVDTEAFF; CDR3 DNA: TGTGCCAGCAGCCATACTCCCTCGCCAGTGGACACTGAAGCTTTCTTT
D gene: TRBD1; J gene: TRBJ1-2; clone size: few; V gene: TRBV7-9; CDR3 protein: CASSLAGRQGNGYTF; CDR3 DNA: TGTGCCAGCAGCTTAGCGGGAAGACAGGGAAACGGCTACACCTTC
D gene: TRBD1; J gene: TRBJ1-5; clone size: few; V gene: TRBV9; CDR3 protein: CASSAGTEYQPQHF; CDR3 DNA: TGTGCCAGCAGCGCCGGGACAGAATATCAGCCCCAGCATTTT
D gene: TRBD1; J gene: TRBJ1-1; clone size: .; V gene: TRBV12-3/TRBV12-4; CDR3 protein: CASRSTGVSGEAFF; CDR3 DNA: TGTGCCAGCAGATCCACAGGGGTCTCAGGTGAAGCTTTCTTT
D gene: .; J gene: TRBJ2-7; clone size: few; V gene: TRBV19; CDR3 protein: CASSILGPRGEQYF; CDR3 DNA: TGTGCCAGTAGTATTTTGGGACCCAGGGGAGAGCAGTACTTC
D gene: TRBD2; J gene: TRBJ2-1; clone size: .; V gene: TRBV5-1; CDR3 protein: CASSLAGGRINEQFF; CDR3 DNA: TGCGCCAGCAGCTTGGCGGGGGGGCGAATCAATGAGCAGTTCTTC
D gene: .; J gene: TRBJ2-4; clone size: few; V gene: TRBV2; CDR3 protein: CASRYSDNLAKNIQYF; CDR3 DNA: TGTGCCAGCAGATACAGCGACAACCTAGCCAAAAACATTCAGTACTTC
D gene: .; J gene: TRBJ1-1; clone size: few; V gene: TRBV7-3; CDR3 protein: CASSLRHGPNTEAFF; CDR3 DNA: TGTGCCAGCAGCTTACGTCACGGTCCGAACACTGAAGCTTTCTTT
D gene: .; J gene: TRBJ1-2; clone size: .; V gene: TRBV20-1; CDR3 protein: CSARNTGYYGYTF; CDR3 DNA: TGCAGTGCTAGAAATACGGGGTACTATGGCTACACCTTC
D gene: .; J gene: TRBJ2-2; clone size: few; V gene: TRBV7-2; CDR3 protein: CASTVGGPYTGELFF; CDR3 DNA: TGTGCCAGCACAGTTGGGGGGCCCTACACCGGGGAGCTGTTTTTT
D gene: TRBD1; J gene: TRBJ1-6; clone size: .; V gene: TRBV11-2; CDR3 protein: CASRRPGTGNSPLHF; CDR3 DNA: TGTGCCAGCAGACGCCCCGGGACAGGAAATTCACCCCTCCACTTT
D gene: TRBD1; J gene: TRBJ2-1; clone size: .; V gene: TRBV20-1; CDR3 protein: CSARDQEGQGNGNEQFF; CDR3 DNA: TGCAGTGCTAGAGACCAGGAGGGACAGGGGAATGGTAATGAGCAGTTCTTC
D gene: .; J gene: TRBJ1-1; clone size: .; V gene: TRBV29-1; CDR3 protein: CSVDRGWYTEAFF; CDR3 DNA: TGCAGCGTTGACCGGGGGTGGTACACTGAAGCTTTCTTT
D gene: TRBD2; J gene: TRBJ2-3; clone size: .; V gene: TRBV24-1; CDR3 protein: CATSDRLAGGFSTDTQYF; CDR3 DNA: TGTGCCACCAGTGATAGACTAGCGGGGGGCTTCAGCACAGATACGCAGTATTTT
D gene: TRBD2; J gene: TRBJ2-3; clone size: .; V gene: TRBV25-1; CDR3 protein: CASSELNPHLPGGTQYF; CDR3 DNA: TGTGCCAGCAGTGAATTAAATCCCCACTTACCGGGGGGTACGCAGTATTTT